This T cell receptor beta chain was obtained from a study of T cell therapy after organ transplantation. Sample time point: 20-29 weeks after completion of therapy. V lost 4 bases, J lost 0 bases, and 19 bases lay in between. Germline CDR1 SGHRS, CDR2 YFSETQ. This CDR3 contains 17 residues. The protocol was immunoSEQ multiplex PCR, while the TCRdb copy is restricted to in-frame clones and leaves out a portion. The repertoire holds about 18,000 clones, over 75% seen once, with around 30% in the top ten. Points on this clone: The antigen remains unidentified.

Here the sequenced sample was CD8+ T cells from blood, taken after autologous CMV-specific T cell therapy. V gene TRBV5-1 combines with J gene TRBJ1-2; the D is unclear. This TCR was recovered from a human patient who had received a solid organ transplant and had CMV disease. The T cells may partly be graft donor cells. The CDR3 protein is CASSPEFQVQANYGYTF. The DNA of the CDR3 is TGCGCCAGCAGCCCGGAGTTCCAGGTCCAAGCTAACTATGGCTACACCTTC.